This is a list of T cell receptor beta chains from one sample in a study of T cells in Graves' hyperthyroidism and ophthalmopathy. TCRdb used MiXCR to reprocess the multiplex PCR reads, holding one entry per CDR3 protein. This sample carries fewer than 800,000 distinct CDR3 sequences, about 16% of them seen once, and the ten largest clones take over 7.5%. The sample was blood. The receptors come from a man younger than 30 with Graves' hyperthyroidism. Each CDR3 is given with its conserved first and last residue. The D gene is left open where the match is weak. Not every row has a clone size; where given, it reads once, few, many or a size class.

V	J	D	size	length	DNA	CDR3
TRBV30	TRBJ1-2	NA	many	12	TGTGCCTGGGAAACAACTAACTATGGCTACACCTTC	CAWETTNYGYTF
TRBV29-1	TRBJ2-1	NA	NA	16	TGCAGCGTTGTTTACGGGACAAGTCCCACACAGAATGAGCAGTTCTTC	CSVVYGTSPTQNEQFF
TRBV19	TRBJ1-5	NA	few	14	TGTGCCTCCGGGAGGTTCGGGGACAATCAGCCCCAGCATTTT	CASGRFGDNQPQHF
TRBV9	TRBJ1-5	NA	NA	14	TGTGCCAGCAGCCTAGCAGGGGAAGGTCAGCCCCAGCATTTT	CASSLAGEGQPQHF
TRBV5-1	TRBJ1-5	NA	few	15	TGCGCCAGCAGCTTGGATTGGGGGGTCAATCAGCCCCAGCATTTT	CASSLDWGVNQPQHF
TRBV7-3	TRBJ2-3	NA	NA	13	TGTGCCAGCAGCTTTTTAGGTGCGGCTACGCAGTATTTT	CASSFLGAATQYF
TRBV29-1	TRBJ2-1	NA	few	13	TGCAGCGCCACCGGGACACAAGGACCAAGGCAGTTCTTC	CSATGTQGPRQFF
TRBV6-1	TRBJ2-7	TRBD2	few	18	TGTGCCAGCAGCCCCGGGACTAGCGGGAGAGGTATGACCTACGAGCAGTACTTC	CASSPGTSGRGMTYEQYF
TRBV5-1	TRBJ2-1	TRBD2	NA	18	TGCGCCAGCAGCTTGGAGGCTAGCGGAACCTCCTCCTACAATGAGCAGTTCTTC	CASSLEASGTSSYNEQFF
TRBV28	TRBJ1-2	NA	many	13	TGTGCCAGCAGTTTAAACAGCGGCTATGGCTACACCTTC	CASSLNSGYGYTF
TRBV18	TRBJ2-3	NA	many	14	TGTGCCAGCTCACGAGGCACAGTCACAGATACGCAGTATTTT	CASSRGTVTDTQYF
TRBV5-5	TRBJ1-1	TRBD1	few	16	TGTGCCAGCAGCTTGAGGACAGGGGGCCCGAACACTGAAGCTTTCTTT	CASSLRTGGPNTEAFF
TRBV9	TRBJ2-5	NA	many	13	TGTGCCAGCAGCGTAGGGCAGGGAGAGACCCAGTACTTC	CASSVGQGETQYF
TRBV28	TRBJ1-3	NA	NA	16	TGTGCCAGCAGTTTATCTGGGGCCACCTCTGGAAACACCATATATTTT	CASSLSGATSGNTIYF
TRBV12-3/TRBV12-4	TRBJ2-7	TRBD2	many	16	TGTGCCAGCAGTTTCGGGCTAGCGGGATTTGCCTACGAGCAGTACTTC	CASSFGLAGFAYEQYF
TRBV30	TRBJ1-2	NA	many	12	TGTGCCTGGAGTGAGTCCCCAGGGGCGGACACCTTC	CAWSESPGADTF
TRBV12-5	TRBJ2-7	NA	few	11	TGTGCTAGTGGCCTCAGGGTCGAGCAGTACTTC	CASGLRVEQYF
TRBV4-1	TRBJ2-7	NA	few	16	TGCGCCAGCAGCCCGCGTTCAAGGGGTAGCTCCTACGAGCAGTACTTC	CASSPRSRGSSYEQYF
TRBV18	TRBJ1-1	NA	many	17	TGTGCCAGCTCACCACGTACAGCCGCCGGGCCGAACACTGAAGCTTTCTTT	CASSPRTAAGPNTEAFF
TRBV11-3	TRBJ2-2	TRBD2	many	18	TGTGCCAGCAGCGAGGGGGGACTAGCGGCCGACGAGACCGGGGAGCTGTTTTTT	CASSEGGLAADETGELFF
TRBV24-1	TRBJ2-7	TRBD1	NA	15	TGTGCCACCAGTGGGGGACAGGGGACCGTTAACGAGCAGTACTTC	CATSGGQGTVNEQYF
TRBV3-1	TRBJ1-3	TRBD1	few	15	TGTGCCAGCAGCCAAGGAAGGACAGGCGGAAACACCATATATTTT	CASSQGRTGGNTIYF
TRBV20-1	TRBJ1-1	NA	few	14	TGCAGTGCTAGAGTTGGGGGGGCGAACACTGAAGCTTTCTTT	CSARVGGANTEAFF
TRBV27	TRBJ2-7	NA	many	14	TGTGCCAGCCTACCCAGCGCCCCGCCCTACGAGCAGTACTTC	CASLPSAPPYEQYF
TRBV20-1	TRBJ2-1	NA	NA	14	TGCAGTGCTAGGTCTCTGGCTTCTAACAATGAGCAGTTCTTC	CSARSLASNNEQFF
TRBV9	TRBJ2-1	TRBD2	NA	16	TGTGCCAGCGCCGGAGGAACTAGCGGGATTTCGGGTGAGCAGTTCTTC	CASAGGTSGISGEQFF
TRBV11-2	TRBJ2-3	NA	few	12	TGTGCCAGCAGTGAGGGGGTTGGTACGCAGTATTTT	CASSEGVGTQYF
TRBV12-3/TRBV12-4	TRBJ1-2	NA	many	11	TGTGCCAGCAGGTACCTGGGTAACTACACCTTC	CASRYLGNYTF
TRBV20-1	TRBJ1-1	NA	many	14	TGCAGTGCTAGGTACCAGGGAAAGAACACTGAAGCTTTCTTT	CSARYQGKNTEAFF
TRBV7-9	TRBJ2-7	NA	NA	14	TGTGCCAGCAGCTTAGCACAGGCTAACTACGAGCAGTACTTC	CASSLAQANYEQYF
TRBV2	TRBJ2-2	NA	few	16	TGTGCCAGCAGTAACACCGGGACGGTGAACACCGGGGAGCTGTTTTTT	CASSNTGTVNTGELFF
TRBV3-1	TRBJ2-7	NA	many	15	TGTGCCAGCAGCCAACTTTACGGCTATCCCTACGAGCAGTACTTC	CASSQLYGYPYEQYF
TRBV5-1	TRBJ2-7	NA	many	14	TGCGCCAGCAGCTTCCCTAGCCAAGGCTACGAGCAGTACTTC	CASSFPSQGYEQYF
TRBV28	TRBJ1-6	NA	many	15	TGTGCCAGCAGCTCCCCAACAGGCGGGGATTCACCCCTCCACTTT	CASSSPTGGDSPLHF
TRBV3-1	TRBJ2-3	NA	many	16	TGTGCCAGCAGCCAAGATCTCGGTAGTTCCACAGATACGCAGTATTTT	CASSQDLGSSTDTQYF
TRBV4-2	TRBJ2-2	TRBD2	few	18	TGTGCCAGCAGCAAAGAGGCTAGCGGGAGTACCTACACCGGGGAGCTGTTTTTT	CASSKEASGSTYTGELFF
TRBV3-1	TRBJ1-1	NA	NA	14	TGTGCCAGCAGCCAATTTCGGGGAGGGACTGAAGCTTTCTTT	CASSQFRGGTEAFF
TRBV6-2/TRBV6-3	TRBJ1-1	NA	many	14	TGTGCCAGCAGTTACTCTCGGCTGAACACTGAAGCTTTCTTT	CASSYSRLNTEAFF
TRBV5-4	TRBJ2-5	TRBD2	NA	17	TGTGCCAGCAGCTTGGGTGGAGCGGGACCACCCCAAGAGACCCAGTACTTC	CASSLGGAGPPQETQYF
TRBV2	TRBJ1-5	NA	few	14	TGTGCCAGCAGGGGACACCTGGGGGATCAGCCCCAGCATTTT	CASRGHLGDQPQHF
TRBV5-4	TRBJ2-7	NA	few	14	TGTGCCAGCAGCGCAAGGGGCCAGGAAAACGAGCAGTACTTC	CASSARGQENEQYF
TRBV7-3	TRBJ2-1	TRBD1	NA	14	TGTGCCAGCTCCCCGGGACAGAGCGACAATGAGCAGCTCTTC	CASSPGQSDNEQLF
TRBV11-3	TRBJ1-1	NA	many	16	TGTGCCAGCAGCTTAGAAGTGGCGGCGGGTGACACTGAAGCTTTCTTT	CASSLEVAAGDTEAFF
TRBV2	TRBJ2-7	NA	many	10	TGTGCCAGCAGAGGATACGAGCAGTACTTC	CASRGYEQYF
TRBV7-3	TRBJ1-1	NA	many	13	TGTGCCAGCAGCGACCAGCCGAACACTGAAGCTTTCTTT	CASSDQPNTEAFF
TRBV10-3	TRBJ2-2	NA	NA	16	TGTGCCATCAGTGAGCTCGGGGGCGCGAACACCGGGGAGCTGTTTTTT	CAISELGGANTGELFF
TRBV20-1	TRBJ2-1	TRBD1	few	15	TGCAGTGCTAGGCGGGGGACAGGGGGCCGGAATGAGCAGTTCTTC	CSARRGTGGRNEQFF